Shown below are 8 T cell receptor beta chains from a single sample sequenced in a study of cytomegalovirus exposure and HLA in healthy donors. A multiplex PCR was run with 60 Vbeta primers and 13 Jbeta primers. TCRdb keeps only in-frame clones here, not all; method: immunoSEQ multiplex PCR. The data show 150,000 to 200,000 clones, 75% seen once. Sequences were obtained from PBMCs. Every receptor here comes from a male donor in good health and CMV-seronegative.

V usage is TRBV4-1 and J usage is TRBJ2-7, with TRBD1 matching over 7 bases. The CDR3 covers 14 residues. V trimming: 2 bases; J trimming: 3 bases; junction bases outside the gene matches: 4. The germline gives CDR1 MGHRA, CDR2 YSYEKL. CDR3 in DNA: TGCGCCAGCAGCCAACCTGGGACAGACTACGAGCAGTACTTC. This gives the protein CASSQPGTDYEQYF.

The chain combines TRBV6-5 with TRBJ1-6; TRBD1 aligns across 8 bases. This CDR3 spans 14 amino acids. Per germline, CDR1 MNHEY and CDR2 SVGAGI. V shed 8 bases, J shed 9 bases, and the junction held 9 bases outside the gene matches. CDR3 DNA: TGTGCCAGCCAACGGACAGGGCTGGGTTCACCCCTCCACTTT. Protein product: CASQRTGLGSPLHF.

This clone was detected a few times. The rearrangement joins TRBV4-2 to TRBJ1-3; no clear D. V shed 1 base and J shed 1 base, with 5 bases lying between them. Germline values: CDR1 LGHNA, CDR2 YNFKEQ. The CDR3 is 14 residues long. CDR3 amino acids: CASSQGASGNTIYF. The CDR3 DNA is TGTGCCAGCAGCCAAGGGGCATCTGGAAACACCATATATTTT.

The chain uses TRBV4-1 and TRBJ1-5, with D possibly TRBD1 on 5 matching bases. Between the trimmed V and J ends, which lost 0 bases and 3 bases, there was a span of 12 bases. CDR1 is MGHRA, CDR2 YSYEKL, per germline. CDR3 length: 16 residues. CDR3 loop: CASSQDPGDSNQPQHF. CDR3 DNA: TGCGCCAGCAGCCAAGATCCGGGGGATTCCAATCAGCCCCAGCATTTT.

This clone has only a few counts. The chain employs TRBV2 and TRBJ1-5; 8 bases are shared with TRBD1. CDR3 size: 15 residues. J lost 2 bases, V lost 8 bases, and 8 bases had no gene match. Germline lookup yields CDR1 SNHLY and CDR2 FYNNEI. CDR3 nucleotide sequence: TGTGCCAGCCGTTTAGACAGGGGCGGCAATCAGCCCCAGCATTTT. The encoded protein is CASRLDRGGNQPQHF.

This clone showed up just a few times. This sequence joins TRBV6-1 and TRBJ1-5; D is perhaps TRBD1 (5 bases). The CDR3 extends over 17 amino acids. V lost 1 base and J lost 3, with 16 bases in between. Germline lookup yields CDR1 MNHNS and CDR2 SASEGT. The DNA for the CDR3 is TGTGCCAGCAGTGAAGGGTGGAGCGGGGGGGACAATCAGCCCCAGCATTTT. Amino acids: CASSEGWSGGDNQPQHF.

This sequence joins TRBV9 and TRBJ1-5; TRBD1 is a possible D gene (6 bases). This CDR3 comprises 14 residues. V lost 4 bases and J 4 bases, leaving 12 bases between the germline ends. The germline V gene has CDR1 SGDLS and CDR2 YYNGEE. CDR3 bases: TGTGCCAGCAGCTGGGGGCCGGGGAATCAGCCCCAGCATTTT. Amino acid sequence: CASSWGPGNQPQHF.

J is TRBJ2-7 and V is TRBV4-1, with D tentatively TRBD2 (6 bases). CDR3 length: 15 amino acids. The V end lost 0 bases, the J end lost 0 bases, and 9 bases lay between the germline ends. The germline V gene encodes CDR1 MGHRA and CDR2 YSYEKL. The CDR3 DNA reads as TGCGCCAGCAGCCAAGATCCCGGGAGCTCCTACGAGCAGTACTTC. The encoded protein is CASSQDPGSSYEQYF.